This T cell receptor (beta chain) was captured by sequencing in a study of CD8 T cells in ankylosing spondylitis. One entry per CDR3 protein results from TCRdb running MiXCR on the 5' RACE reads. The sample carries about 270,000 distinct CDR3 sequences, roughly 32% recorded once. Trimming removed 9 bases at V and 8 bases at J, with 17 bases between. Germline CDR1 is LNHNV and CDR2 is YYDKDF (reference sequence). This CDR3 is built from 13 residues. The sequenced sample consisted of blood, either unsorted or a sorted T cell fraction (not recorded which). The chain combines TRBV15 with TRBJ2-1, with D possibly being TRBD2 (7 bases). This sequence was found in a male donor with ankylosing spondylitis or in good health (not recorded which). The CDR3 sequence: CATTRGGEDEQFF. The CDR3 nucleotides read TGTGCCACTACGAGGGGGGGCGAAGATGAGCAGTTCTTC.